This record covers a single T cell receptor (beta chain). Its antigen is undetermined. These data belong to a study of T-cell reconstitution after alpha-beta-depleted transplantation in children. Overall study results and limits: TCRbeta diversity was high at day 60 in some patients (a result of surviving recipient T cells and thymic progenitors). Approximately two months post-transplant, alpha-beta T cells reportedly originated from several hundred expanded graft clones. T-cell counts and diversity were attributed mostly to newly produced T cells one year after transplant.

Molecular barcoding with unique molecular identifiers was used for the TCRbeta library. TCRdb itself ran the PCR reads through MiXCR, one entry per CDR3 protein. The table shows more than 200,000 distinct CDR3 sequences, with roughly 18% occurring only once. This CDR3 is built from 15 residues. V was pared by 0 bases and J by 4 bases, with 9 bases between. Germline V gives CDR1 PRHDT, CDR2 FYEKMQ (reference sequence). Source: PBMCs, mostly from graft donor cells, taken 360 days after TCRalphabeta/CD19-depleted stem cell transplant. This receptor was identified in a male patient aged 2-15 years who had a stem cell transplant for acute lymphoblastic leukemia, so the T cells may come from the graft donor. The chain joins TRBV13 to TRBJ2-2; D remains ambiguous. The CDR3 DNA reads TGTGCCAGCAGCTTAGGCGCTTATGGCACCGGGGAGCTGTTTTTT. Protein product: CASSLGAYGTGELFF. Full variable domain (outside the CDR3, taken from reference TRBV13 and TRBJ2-2): AAGVIQSPRHLIKEKRETATLKCYPIPRHDTVYWYQQGPGQDPQFLISFYEKMQSDKGSIPDRFSAQQFSDYHSELNMSSLELGDSALYFCASSLGAYGTGELFFGEGSRLTVL.